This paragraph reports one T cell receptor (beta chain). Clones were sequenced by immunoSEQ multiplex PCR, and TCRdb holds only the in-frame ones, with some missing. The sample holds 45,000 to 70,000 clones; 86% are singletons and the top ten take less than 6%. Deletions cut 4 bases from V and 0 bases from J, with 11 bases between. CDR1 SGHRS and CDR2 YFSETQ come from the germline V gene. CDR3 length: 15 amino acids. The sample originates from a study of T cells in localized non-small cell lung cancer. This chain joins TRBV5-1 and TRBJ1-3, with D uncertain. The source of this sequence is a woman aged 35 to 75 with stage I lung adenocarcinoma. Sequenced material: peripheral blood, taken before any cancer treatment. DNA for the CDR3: TGCGCCAGCAGCACAGTCCCGCGCTCTGGAAACACCATATATTTT. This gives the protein CASSTVPRSGNTIYF.